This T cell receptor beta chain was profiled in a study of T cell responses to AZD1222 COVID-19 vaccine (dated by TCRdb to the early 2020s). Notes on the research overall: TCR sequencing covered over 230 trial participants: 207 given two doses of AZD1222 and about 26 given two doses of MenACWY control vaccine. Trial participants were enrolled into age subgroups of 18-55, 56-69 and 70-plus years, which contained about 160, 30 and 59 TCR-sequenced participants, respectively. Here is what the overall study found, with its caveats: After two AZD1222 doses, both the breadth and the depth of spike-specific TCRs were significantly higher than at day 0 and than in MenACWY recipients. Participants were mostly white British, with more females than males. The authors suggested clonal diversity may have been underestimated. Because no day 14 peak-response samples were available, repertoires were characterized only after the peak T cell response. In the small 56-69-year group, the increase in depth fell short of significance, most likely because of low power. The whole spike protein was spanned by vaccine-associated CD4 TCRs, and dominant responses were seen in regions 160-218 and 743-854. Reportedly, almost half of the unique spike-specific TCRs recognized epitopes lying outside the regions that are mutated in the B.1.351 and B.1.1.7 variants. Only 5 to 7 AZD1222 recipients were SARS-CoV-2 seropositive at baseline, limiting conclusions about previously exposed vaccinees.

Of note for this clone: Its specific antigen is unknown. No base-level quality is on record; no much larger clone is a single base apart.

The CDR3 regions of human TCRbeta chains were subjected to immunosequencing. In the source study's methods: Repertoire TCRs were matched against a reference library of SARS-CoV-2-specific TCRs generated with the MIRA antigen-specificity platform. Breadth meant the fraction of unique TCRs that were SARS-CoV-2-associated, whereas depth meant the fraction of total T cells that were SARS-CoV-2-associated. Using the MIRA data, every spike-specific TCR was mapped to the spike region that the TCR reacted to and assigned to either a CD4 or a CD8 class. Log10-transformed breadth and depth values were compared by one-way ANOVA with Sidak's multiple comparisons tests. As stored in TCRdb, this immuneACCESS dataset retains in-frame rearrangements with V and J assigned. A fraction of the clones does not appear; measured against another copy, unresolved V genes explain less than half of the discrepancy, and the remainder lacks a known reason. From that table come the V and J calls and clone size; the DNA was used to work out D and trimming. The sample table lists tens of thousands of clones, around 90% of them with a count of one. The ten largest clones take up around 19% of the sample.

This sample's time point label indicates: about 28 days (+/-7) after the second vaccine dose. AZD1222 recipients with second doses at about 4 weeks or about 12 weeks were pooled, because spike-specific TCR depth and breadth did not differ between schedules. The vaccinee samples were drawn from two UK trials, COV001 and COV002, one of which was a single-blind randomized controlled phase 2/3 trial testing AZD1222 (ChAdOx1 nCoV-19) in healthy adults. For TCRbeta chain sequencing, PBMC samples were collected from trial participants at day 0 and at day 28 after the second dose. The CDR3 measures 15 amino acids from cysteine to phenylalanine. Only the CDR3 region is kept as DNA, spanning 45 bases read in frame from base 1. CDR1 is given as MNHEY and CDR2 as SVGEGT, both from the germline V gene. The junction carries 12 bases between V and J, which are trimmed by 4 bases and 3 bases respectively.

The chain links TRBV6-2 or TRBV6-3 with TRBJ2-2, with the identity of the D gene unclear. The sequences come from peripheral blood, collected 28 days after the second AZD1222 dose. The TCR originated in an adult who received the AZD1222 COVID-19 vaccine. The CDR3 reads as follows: CASSLSRGHTGELFF. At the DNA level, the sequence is TGTGCCAGCAGTTTGTCCAGAGGACACACCGGGGAGCTGTTTTTT.